The 20 T cell receptor beta chains listed next were all sequenced from one sample in a study of T cells in Graves' hyperthyroidism and ophthalmopathy. Researchers took RNA transcripts and amplified the TCR beta CDR3 regions from them. First-round RT-PCR with HTBI primers amplified the TCR CDR3 region. TCRdb itself ran the multiplex PCR reads through MiXCR, one entry per CDR3 protein. The repertoire includes around 600,000 distinct CDR3 sequences, approximately 15% of them detected once, and less than 9% sits in the top ten. The sequencing input was blood. All receptors derive from a woman aged 18 to 35 with Graves' ophthalmopathy.

This clonotype was seen many times. The chain links TRBV7-2 to TRBJ2-4, with D maybe TRBD2 (6 bases). The ends were cut back, 5 bases at V and 7 bases at J, with 18 bases in the middle. Germline CDR1 is SGHTA and CDR2 is FQGNSA. The length of the CDR3 is 15 residues. The CDR3 is CASSRRAGPGNIQYF. As DNA, the CDR3 is TGTGCCAGCAGCCGAAGGGCGGGACCAGGGAACATTCAGTACTTC.

This clonotype has just a few counts. V gene TRBV6-1 combines with J gene TRBJ1-5, with a possible D match to TRBD1 (5 bases). The CDR3 totals 14 residues. Germline V lookup: CDR1 MNHNS, CDR2 SASEGT. Trimming removed 5 bases at V and 7 bases at J, with 15 bases between. CDR3: CASSPGAGYQPQHF. CDR3 coding DNA: TGTGCCAGCAGTCCCGGGGCAGGGTACCAGCCCCAGCATTTT.

The sample holds many counts of this clonotype. The CDR3 sequence: CASSAGTGGEQYF. CDR3 nucleotide sequence: TGTGCCAGCAGTGCCGGGACAGGGGGCGAGCAGTACTTC. The genes are TRBV6-1 and TRBJ2-7, with TRBD1 identical over 11 bases. With 4 bases clipped from V and 6 bases from J, the junction kept 2 bases outside the gene matches. The V gene's germline CDR1 is MNHNS and CDR2 SASEGT. The CDR3 spans 13 residues.

This clonotype was seen at least ten times. The rearrangement uses TRBV27 and TRBJ1-6; D ambiguous. There are 16 residues in the CDR3. Per germline, CDR1 MNHEY and CDR2 SMNVEV (reference sequence). Trimming removed 7 bases from V and 9 bases from J, with 22 bases in between. As DNA, the CDR3 is TGTGCCAGCAAAATTTCAAGGAGGAGGGAAACTTCACCCCTCCACTTT. Amino acids: CASKISRRRETSPLHF.

The sample holds a few counts of this clonotype. V gene TRBV30 combines with J gene TRBJ2-1, with 9 bases that match TRBD2. Germline CDR1 reads GTSNPN; CDR2 reads SVGIG (reference sequence). J lost 6 bases, V lost 0 bases, and 9 bases had no gene match. This CDR3 is 16 amino acids long. Here the CDR3 DNA reads TGTGCCTGGAGTGTACCAGCGGGAGGCAGCTCCAATGAGCAGTTCTTC. This codes for CAWSVPAGGSSNEQFF.

This clonotype was picked up many times. The chain links TRBV12-3 or TRBV12-4 to TRBJ1-4, with D unclear. This CDR3 is built from 13 residues. The V and J ends lost 6 bases and 7 bases respectively, with 12 bases between them. The CDR3 nucleotides read TGTGCCAGCAGCAAAACAGTAGTTGAAAAACTGTTTTTT. This gives the protein CASSKTVVEKLFF.

This clonotype was counted at least ten times. This sequence joins TRBV19 and TRBJ2-2; TRBD2 agrees at 7 bases. The CDR3 is 17 residues long. V lost 5 bases, J lost 4 bases, and 13 bases stayed unmatched. Per germline, CDR1 LNHDA and CDR2 SQIVND (reference sequence). Here the CDR3 DNA reads TGTGCCAGTAGTCCGAGAGGGCGGGAGTGGAGCACCGGGGAGCTGTTTTTT. Translated: CASSPRGREWSTGELFF.

V usage is TRBV14 and J usage is TRBJ1-1; D unclear. The CDR3 sequence is 16 residues long. The germline V gene has CDR1 SGHDN and CDR2 FVKESK. V shed 4 bases and J shed 5 bases, with 20 bases lying between them. CDR3 bases: TGTGCCAGCAGCCTCGTGGCAGGCTGGCGATGGACTGAAGCTTTCTTT. Translating it yields CASSLVAGWRWTEAFF.

This clonotype has a count of ten or more. The CDR3 here is CASRKRQGVITEAFF. Here the CDR3 DNA reads TGTGCCAGCAGAAAAAGACAGGGGGTGATAACTGAAGCTTTCTTT. The rearrangement uses TRBV11-3 and TRBJ1-1, with 9 nucleotides matching TRBD1. This CDR3 is 15 amino acids long. Germline lookup yields CDR1 SGHNT and CDR2 YENEEA. Trimming removed 6 bases from V and 5 bases from J; junction bases left unmatched: 10.

This clonotype was detected a few times. The rearrangement uses TRBV24-1 and TRBJ1-3; D is perhaps TRBD1 (6 bases). Trimming took off 4 bases at V and 12 bases at J, with 12 bases between the two ends. Germline assignment: CDR1 KGHDR and CDR2 SFDVKD. This CDR3 is built from 12 residues. In nucleotides, the CDR3 is TGTGCCACCAGTGACCCGGGACACGACATATATTTT. Translating it yields CATSDPGHDIYF.

The chain employs TRBV5-8 and TRBJ1-4; perhaps TRBD1 as D (5 bases). CDR3 length: 15 residues. The V gene lost 0 bases and the J gene lost 6 bases, with 12 bases spanning the gap. Germline values: CDR1 SGHTS, CDR2 YDEGEE. The CDR3 reads CASSLGGVGDEKLFF. CDR3 in DNA: TGTGCCAGCAGCTTGGGGGGCGTGGGAGATGAAAAACTGTTTTTT.

This chain joins TRBV20-1 and TRBJ1-5; TRBD1 matches at 7 bases. The germline V gene has CDR1 DFQATT and CDR2 SNEGSKA (reference sequence). The J segment lost 3 bases and the V segment lost 6 bases, leaving 5 bases of the junction unmatched. The CDR3 consists of 13 residues. CDR3 coding DNA: TGCAGTGCCAATAGGGGGCACAATCAGCCCCAGCATTTT. Translated: CSANRGHNQPQHF.

This clonotype showed up many times. The chain links TRBV6-2 or TRBV6-3 to TRBJ2-1, with 11 bases lining up with TRBD2. This CDR3 has 16 amino acids. J lost 6 bases, V lost 0 bases, and 4 bases had no gene match. Germline values: CDR1 MNHEY, CDR2 SVGEGT. The CDR3 DNA follows: TGTGCCAGCAGTTACTCGACTAGCGGGGCTTCCAATGAGCAGTTCTTC. Protein product: CASSYSTSGASNEQFF.

The chain employs TRBV4-1 and TRBJ1-1, with D unresolved. The V end lost 2 bases, the J end lost 0 bases, and 13 bases lay between the germline ends. CDR3 size: 16 residues. Germline CDR1 reads MGHRA; CDR2 reads YSYEKL. The CDR3 sequence: CASSQSRTGMNTEAFF. The DNA of the CDR3 is TGCGCCAGCAGCCAATCTAGGACGGGCATGAACACTGAAGCTTTCTTT.

J is TRBJ1-2 and V is TRBV5-4; D unclear. The CDR3 runs to 13 residues. Trimming shortened V by 4 bases and J by 13 bases, and 20 bases separated the two germline ends. In germline, CDR1 is SGHNT, CDR2 YYREEE (reference sequence). The CDR3 region is CASSKFPALGFTF. In DNA form, the CDR3 reads TGTGCCAGCAGCAAATTTCCGGCCCTTGGTTTCACCTTC.

This clonotype was seen a handful of times. The chain links TRBV9 to TRBJ2-7, with D possibly matching TRBD2 (5 bases). V lost 0 bases, J lost 3 bases, and 10 bases lay in between. Looked up from germline, CDR1 is SGDLS and CDR2 is YYNGEE. The CDR3 has 14 amino acids. CDR3: CASSVGPGNYEQYF. The CDR3 nucleotides read TGTGCCAGCAGCGTAGGCCCGGGAAACTACGAGCAGTACTTC. Combining the CDR3 with reference TRBV9 and TRBJ2-7 gives the whole variable domain DSGVTQTPKHLITATGQRVTLRCSPRSGDLSVYWYQQSLDQGLQFLIQYYNGEERAKGNILERFSAQQFPDLHSELNLSSLELGDSALYFCASSVGPGNYEQYFGPGTRLTVT.

This clonotype was recorded a few times. The chain links TRBV4-2 to TRBJ2-1, with D perhaps matching TRBD2 (5 bases). V shed 0 bases and J shed 4 bases, with 13 bases lying between them. The CDR3 is made up of 16 amino acids. The V gene's germline CDR1 is LGHNA and CDR2 YNFKEQ. The CDR3: CASSQESGTGYNEQFF. The DNA for the CDR3 is TGTGCCAGCAGCCAAGAATCGGGAACGGGGTACAATGAGCAGTTCTTC.

This clonotype showed up many times. V is TRBV7-8 and J is TRBJ2-7; the match to TRBD2 covers 11 bases. This CDR3 spans 15 amino acids. V trimming: 5 bases; J trimming: 5 bases; junction bases outside the gene matches: 8. CDR1 and CDR2 (germline): SGHVS, FQNEAQ. This CDR3 reads CASSPATSGIHEQYF. CDR3 bases: TGTGCCAGCAGCCCTGCGACTAGCGGGATCCACGAGCAGTACTTC. The full variable domain, with the rest looked up from reference TRBV7-8 and TRBJ2-7, is GAGVSQSPRYKVAKRGQDVALRCDPISGHVSLFWYQQALGQGPEFLTYFQNEAQLDKSGLPSDRFFAERPEGSVSTLKIQRTQQEDSAVYLCASSPATSGIHEQYFGPGTRLTVT.

This clonotype was picked up a small number of times. V is TRBV19 and J is TRBJ1-1; D unclear. This CDR3 has 13 amino acids. Germline lookup yields CDR1 LNHDA and CDR2 SQIVND (reference sequence). Trimming removed 2 bases at V and 4 bases at J, with 8 bases between. The chain's CDR3 is CASSILVGTEAFF. CDR3 coding DNA: TGTGCCAGTAGTATACTTGTGGGCACTGAAGCTTTCTTT.

This clonotype was counted between two and nine times. V is TRBV18 and J is TRBJ1-1; D is possibly TRBD1 (5 bases). Germline V lookup: CDR1 KGHSH, CDR2 LQKENI. Trimming left V 0 bases short and J 1 base short, with 12 bases between. This CDR3 has 16 amino acids. CDR3 region: CASSPPQQGGNTEAFF. The DNA for the CDR3 is TGTGCCAGCTCACCACCCCAGCAGGGAGGGAACACTGAAGCTTTCTTT.